This T cell receptor beta chain was captured in a study of T cell changes during pregnancy in multiple sclerosis. Some clones are missing from TCRdb's copy, which holds only in-frame ones; the method was immunoSEQ multiplex PCR. The data show around 66,000 clones, 90% to 95% seen once. This CDR3 is 15 amino acids long. Germline V gene data show CDR1 as SGDLS and CDR2 as YYNGEE. Trimming removed 0 bases from V and 0 bases from J, with 10 bases in between. The receptor comes from a female donor in good health, enrolled as a control in a pregnancy study. Sequencing was performed on peripheral blood, taken in the third trimester of pregnancy. The V gene is TRBV9, the J gene TRBJ2-7; TRBD1 might be the D (7 bases). CDR3 in DNA: TGTGCCAGCAGCGTAGCTCAGGGGGGCTCCTACGAGCAGTACTTC. Amino acid sequence: CASSVAQGGSYEQYF.